This T cell receptor (beta chain) was captured in a study of OX40 agonist ivuxolimab in advanced cancers. The wider study: Administration of intravenous ivuxolimab to patients occurred every 2 weeks at 0.01 to 10 mg/kg.

Samples of blood were obtained at baseline, on cycle 4 day 1, and on cycle 7 day 1. This table comes from immunoSEQ multiplex PCR, and its TCRdb copy is limited to in-frame clones, with some not included. Of about 70,000 clones detected, around 88% appear once; the ten largest clones hold approximately 2.5%. V was cut by 4 bases and J by 0 bases, with 9 bases left in between. The CDR3 length is 15 residues. CDR1 is LGHNA and CDR2 is YNFKEQ in the germline V gene. This TCR was recovered from an adult with an advanced solid tumor such as melanoma, head and neck, liver or kidney cancer. The rearrangement joins TRBV4-2 to TRBJ2-2; D is tentatively TRBD1 or TRBD2 (6 bases each). This material consisted of CD4+ or CD8+ T cells sorted from blood, taken in a trial of the OX40 agonist ivuxolimab. CDR3 in DNA: TGTGCCAGCAGCCGGAGGGGGGCGAACACCGGGGAGCTGTTTTTT. This encodes CASSRRGANTGELFF.